These 6 T cell receptor beta chains share one sample of origin, sequenced in a study of shared clonotypes between healthy human individuals. CD45RO-negative, CCR7-selected cells formed the naive CD8 fraction, which excluded terminally differentiated effector memory CD45RA+ cells. Clones were sequenced by immunoSEQ multiplex PCR, and TCRdb holds only the in-frame ones, with some missing. The repertoire holds about 2,200,000 clones, about 93% seen once, with around 1.7% in the top ten. The source material was naive CD8+ T cells from PBMCs. The receptors here all came from a man aged 18 to 35 in good health. Some clones in this sample may be carry-over from other donors' samples.

V is TRBV28 and J is TRBJ1-4, with TRBD1 identical over 8 bases. The CDR3 runs 14 residues. Germline loops: CDR1 MDHEN, CDR2 SYDVKM. V gave up 9 bases and J gave up 5 bases; unmatched junction bases: 8. The CDR3: CASTGGGYNEKLFF. The CDR3 DNA follows: TGTGCCAGTACAGGGGGGGGATACAATGAAAAACTGTTTTTT.

V gene TRBV10-1 combines with J gene TRBJ2-2; D tentatively reads TRBD1 or TRBD2 (5 bases each). CDR1 and CDR2 (germline): WNHNN, SYGVQD (reference sequence). This CDR3 region has 13 residues. The V gene lost 6 bases and the J gene lost 3 bases, with 8 bases spanning the gap. The CDR3 loop reads CASRGPDTGELFF. The DNA of the CDR3 is TGCGCCAGCAGGGGACCGGACACCGGGGAGCTGTTTTTT.

The J gene is TRBJ1-1, the V gene TRBV6-6; D is unresolved. This CDR3 is built from 11 residues. V was cut by 5 bases and J by 5 bases, with 6 bases left in between. Per the germline V gene, CDR1 is MNHNY and CDR2 is SVGAGI (reference sequence). The CDR3 here is CASSVRTEAFF. The CDR3, as DNA: TGTGCCAGCAGTGTCCGGACTGAAGCTTTCTTT.

Remarks on this clone: The sample holds other DNA sequences that translate to the same CDR3. The rearrangement links TRBV10-3 to TRBJ2-5; D unresolved. The V end lost 0 bases, the J end lost 1 base, and 6 bases lay between the germline ends. The CDR3 is 14 residues long. Germline CDR1 and CDR2: ENHRY and SYGVKD. The CDR3 loop is CAISESGGQETQYF. In DNA, the CDR3 is TGTGCCATCAGTGAGTCAGGCGGCCAAGAGACCCAGTACTTC.

This rearrangement joins TRBV27 to TRBJ2-7; the D gene is possibly TRBD2 (5 bases). Per germline, CDR1 MNHEY and CDR2 SMNVEV (reference sequence). The length of the CDR3 is 16 residues. Trimming stripped 5 bases from V and 1 base from J, with 18 bases between. The CDR3 region is CASSASWGEESYEQYF. CDR3 bases: TGTGCCAGCAGTGCCAGTTGGGGAGAGGAATCCTACGAGCAGTACTTC.

Turning to this clone: Other nucleotide sequences in the sample specify the same CDR3. V gene TRBV28 combines with J gene TRBJ2-1, with 7 bases identical to TRBD2. This CDR3 is 15 amino acids long. Trimming took 6 bases from V and 1 from J; bases not matched to a gene: 6. Germline V CDR1 and CDR2: MDHEN, SYDVKM. CDR3 DNA sequence: TGTGCCAGCAGCCCCGGGAGGTCGTCCTACAATGAGCAGTTCTTC. It yields the protein CASSPGRSSYNEQFF.